This T cell receptor beta chain was identified during a study of blood T cell repertoires in COVID-19. Germline values: CDR1 SGHRS, CDR2 YFSETQ. V lost 1 base to trimming and J lost 5 bases, with 10 bases between them. This CDR3 comprises 14 residues. Clones were read by immunoSEQ multiplex PCR, and TCRdb kept only the in-frame ones, dropping some. Among 25,000 to 40,000 clones listed, roughly 86% were seen once. The TCR originated in a human donor with active COVID-19. The donor label of this sample is uncertain. The sample was peripheral blood. The chain couples TRBV5-1 to TRBJ2-1; D unclear. CDR3 in amino acids: CASSLKQRNNEQFF. The CDR3, as DNA: TGCGCCAGCAGCTTGAAGCAGCGAAACAATGAGCAGTTCTTC.